Given below is one T cell receptor (beta chain) in context. This entry comes from a study of blood T cell repertoires in COVID-19. The Seattle site enrolled patients during active infection and followed them longitudinally. Original processing methods: Counts of nucleated cells, estimated from reference gene primer amplification, were obtained. Libraries were prepared by immunoSEQ multiplex PCR; TCRdb keeps only in-frame clonotypes and omits some of them. That table furnishes V, J and clone size, whereas the DNA furnished D and trimming. Of some 290,000 clones in the sample, roughly nine tenths were seen once. The CDR3 consists of 13 residues. Per germline, CDR1 LGHNA and CDR2 YNFKEQ. V lost 3 bases and J lost 7, with 12 bases in between.

Input material: peripheral blood. The source is a woman in her 30s with COVID-19, enrolled during active disease. The rearrangement uses TRBV4-2 and TRBJ1-1; no clear D gene. The CDR3 DNA follows: TGTGCCAGCAGCCACCCTATGGGCCGTGAAGCTTTCTTT. This sequence encodes CASSHPMGREAFF.